This T cell receptor (beta chain) originates from a study of sequential checkpoint blockade in melanoma (dated by TCRdb to between 2018 and 2021). For context, the study as a whole: Patients were randomized 1:1 to first-line nivolumab followed by ipilimumab (arm A) or ipilimumab followed by nivolumab (arm B). DNA from around 95 pretreatment melanoma tumor samples underwent TCRbeta immunosequencing. Maintenance nivolumab was given following each of the two trial sequences. Matched tumor biopsies were taken from over 20 patients before treatment and at week 13, after single-agent nivolumab (arm A) or ipilimumab (arm B). The same lesion was the source of approximately 79% of the matched pre- and post-treatment tumor biopsy pairs.

The immunoSEQ Assay was used to immunosequence TCRbeta CDR3 regions from genomic DNA. Prior to high-throughput sequencing, genomic DNA was amplified by bias-controlled multiplex PCR. Turning to the authors' computational methods: To quantify the absolute abundance of each unique TCRbeta CDR3 region, the sequences were collapsed and filtered. Clonality was defined as 1 minus Pielou's evenness and was calculated using productive rearrangements only. To compute tumor T-cell fraction, TCRbeta template counts were normalized to usable DNA, with usable DNA estimated from several housekeeping genes. A previously published method was used to identify clones with significantly greater frequencies in on-treatment samples than in baseline samples. The clones in this table, taken by TCRdb from immuneACCESS, are in-frame only. Not every clone is retained; where verified, under half of the shortfall comes from an unresolved V gene, and the cause of the rest is unknown. That table is the source of V, J and clone size, and D and trimming were worked out from the DNA. The sample yields thousands of clones; about 27% were counted once. Approximately 20% of the sample is taken by the ten largest.

V trim: 11 bases; J trim: 3 bases; unmatched bases: 16. The CDR3, cysteine through phenylalanine, is 15 amino acids long. This entry keeps only the CDR3 DNA: 45 bases, framed from base 1. The germline V gene specifies MNHGY as CDR1 and SAAAGT as CDR2. The treatment or condition label on this specimen signifies: randomized to nivolumab then ipilimumab (arm A) or the reverse (arm B). None of the trial patients had been given prior DNA-damaging chemotherapy. Samples were obtained from patients with melanoma enrolled in CheckMate 064, a randomized, open-label phase II trial of sequential checkpoint blockade. Genomic DNA from formalin-fixed paraffin-embedded (FFPE) tissue samples was used for tumor TCR sequencing. Here is what the overall study found, with its caveats: The model for predicting response that combines TCR metrics with mutation burden needs to be validated in larger, independent patient cohorts. Small sample sizes and reduced statistical power limited the within-arm analyses of tumor T-cell fraction. PD-L1 staining and CD8+ T-cell counts correlated with tumor T-cell fraction and clonality, whereas mutational load did not. Clinical benefit was about 30 times more likely to be achieved by patients whose tumor T-cell fraction and clonality increased by week 13. In the nivolumab-first arm (arm A), an association was found between pretreatment tumor TIL clonality and response (P = .04).

Points on this clone: It lacks a known antigen. Base qualities are not at hand, and no much larger clone is one base apart.

This TCR came from a human donor with melanoma. The chain is made from TRBV6-8 and TRBJ2-7, with TRBD2 identical over 7 junction bases. Sequenced material: tumor tissue (inferred from file names), taken from a patient given nivolumab and ipilimumab in sequence. The CDR3 in this case is CASRLASGALYEQYF. The sequence in DNA is TGTGCCTCCCGGCTGGCTAGCGGAGCCCTCTACGAGCAGTACTTC.